This T cell receptor beta chain was found in a study of T-cell reconstitution after alpha-beta-depleted transplantation in children. Overall study results and limits: Newly made T cells mostly supplied T-cell counts and diversity one year after transplant.

CDR1 and CDR2 (germline): SGHTA, FQGNSA. The CDR3 runs to 13 residues. The V gene lost 6 bases and the J gene lost 6 bases, with 15 bases spanning the gap. This clonotype was recorded a few times. The antigen is undetermined. The TCRbeta library was prepared with unique molecular identifiers. Using its own MiXCR run on the PCR reads, TCRdb lists one record per CDR3 protein. The data hold 700,000 to 850,000 distinct CDR3 sequences, with 15% to 20% observed a single time. The sequence was collected from a male patient under 18 who had a stem cell transplant for acute lymphoblastic leukemia, so the T cells may come from the graft donor. The chain couples TRBV7-2 to TRBJ2-7; perhaps TRBD2 as D (7 bases). The material was PBMCs, mostly from graft donor cells, obtained 360 days after TCRalphabeta/CD19-depleted stem cell transplant. The CDR3 DNA reads as TGTGCCAGCAGATTACAGGGAGGGAGCGAGCAGTACTTC. This sequence encodes CASRLQGGSEQYF.